This T cell receptor (beta chain) derives from a study of T cell changes during pregnancy in multiple sclerosis (dated by TCRdb to the late 2010s). At the level of the whole study: The study examined how the T cell repertoire changed over the course of pregnancy in women with multiple sclerosis.

Libraries were constructed by the immunoSEQ multiplex PCR assay. TCRdb's version of the immuneACCESS table is confined to in-frame rearrangements and falls short of the full clone set. An unresolved V gene accounts for under half of the shortfall where checked; the remainder is of unknown origin. The sample table shows nearly 110,000 clones, and just under 95% are seen once. Of the sample, 1.5% to 2% falls within the top ten clones. Inclusive of the bounding cysteine and phenylalanine, the CDR3 is 16 residues long. Only the CDR3 region is kept as DNA, spanning 48 bases read in frame from base 1. For CDR1 and CDR2, the germline V gene lists SGHRS and YFSETQ. V was cut back by 0 bases and J by 0 bases, leaving a gap of 10 bases between them. As concerns this clone: This clone's antigen is unknown. No base qualities exist here, and no much larger clone lies one base off it.

Sample: peripheral blood, taken after pregnancy. The chain joins TRBV5-1 to TRBJ2-1, with no confident D gene call. This TCR was sampled from a female donor with multiple sclerosis, enrolled in a pregnancy study. The nucleotide sequence is TGCGCCAGCAGCTTGGGATCGAGTTTCTCCTACAATGAGCAGTTCTTC. Its coded protein is CASSLGSSFSYNEQFF.